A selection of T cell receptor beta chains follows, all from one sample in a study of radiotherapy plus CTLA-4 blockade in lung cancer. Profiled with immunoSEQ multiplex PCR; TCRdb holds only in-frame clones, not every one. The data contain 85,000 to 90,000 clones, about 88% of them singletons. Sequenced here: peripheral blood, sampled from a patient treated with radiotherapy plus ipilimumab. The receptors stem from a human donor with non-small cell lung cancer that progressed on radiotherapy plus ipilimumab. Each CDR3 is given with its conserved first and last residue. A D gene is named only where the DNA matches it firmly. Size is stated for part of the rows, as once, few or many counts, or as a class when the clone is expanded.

CDR3nt: TGTGCCAGCACCAAGGGGACAGCGCACGAGCAGTACTTC
CDR3aa: CASTKGTAHEQYF
d_gene: TRBD1
j_gene: TRBJ2-7
v_gene: TRBV7-9
abundance: NA

CDR3nt: TGTGCCAGCAGCCAGGGGCCCTACAGGGAAGAGACCCAGTACTTC
CDR3aa: CASSQGPYREETQYF
d_gene: NA
j_gene: TRBJ2-5
v_gene: TRBV7-9
abundance: NA

CDR3nt: TGTGCCAGCAGCTTAGCGCAGGCGGGGAGTAATGAAAAACTGTTTTTT
CDR3aa: CASSLAQAGSNEKLFF
d_gene: NA
j_gene: TRBJ1-4
v_gene: TRBV7-9
abundance: few

CDR3nt: TGTGCCAGCAGTGGGTTCGGACAGGGGACCTCCTACGAGCAGTACTTC
CDR3aa: CASSGFGQGTSYEQYF
d_gene: TRBD1
j_gene: TRBJ2-7
v_gene: TRBV28
abundance: NA

CDR3nt: TGTGCCAGCTCACCTCCGGGACGCACAGATACGCAGTATTTT
CDR3aa: CASSPPGRTDTQYF
d_gene: NA
j_gene: TRBJ2-3
v_gene: TRBV18
abundance: once

CDR3nt: TGTGCCAGCAGCACGGCAGGGACGGAGACCCAGTACTTC
CDR3aa: CASSTAGTETQYF
d_gene: NA
j_gene: TRBJ2-5
v_gene: TRBV11-2
abundance: NA

CDR3nt: TGTGCCAGCAGCCCAACAGGGTATAATTCACCCCTCCACTTT
CDR3aa: CASSPTGYNSPLHF
d_gene: NA
j_gene: TRBJ1-6
v_gene: TRBV5-6
abundance: NA

CDR3nt: TGTGCCAGCAGCCTCGGACAACCCTTTGGAAACACCATATATTTT
CDR3aa: CASSLGQPFGNTIYF
d_gene: NA
j_gene: TRBJ1-3
v_gene: TRBV6-1
abundance: NA

CDR3nt: TGTGCCAGCAGTCAAAGACAGGGCCTCGGAAAACTGTTTTTT
CDR3aa: CASSQRQGLGKLFF
d_gene: TRBD1
j_gene: TRBJ1-4
v_gene: TRBV6-5
abundance: once

CDR3nt: TGTGCCAGCAGCTTAGATTGGGCAAGAGGGGGGAACACTGAAGCTTTCTTT
CDR3aa: CASSLDWARGGNTEAFF
d_gene: NA
j_gene: TRBJ1-1
v_gene: TRBV11-2
abundance: NA

CDR3nt: TGCAGCGTTGGGGGTAATGGCTACACCTTC
CDR3aa: CSVGGNGYTF
d_gene: NA
j_gene: TRBJ1-2
v_gene: TRBV29-1
abundance: NA

CDR3nt: TGTGCCAGCAGCTTGGGGACTAGCGGGACGAGCTCCTACAATGAGCAGTTCTTC
CDR3aa: CASSLGTSGTSSYNEQFF
d_gene: TRBD2
j_gene: TRBJ2-1
v_gene: TRBV7-2
abundance: NA

CDR3nt: TGTGCCAGCAAAACAGGGAATCAGCCCCAGCATTTT
CDR3aa: CASKTGNQPQHF
d_gene: NA
j_gene: TRBJ1-5
v_gene: TRBV6-5
abundance: NA

CDR3nt: TGTGCCAGCAGCCAAGATCGATCCGGGTTCGATGAGCAGTTCTTC
CDR3aa: CASSQDRSGFDEQFF
d_gene: NA
j_gene: TRBJ2-1
v_gene: TRBV4-2
abundance: NA

CDR3nt: TGCAGCGTTGAAGACCCGGTGGCAGCCTACGAGCAGTACTTC
CDR3aa: CSVEDPVAAYEQYF
d_gene: NA
j_gene: TRBJ2-7
v_gene: TRBV29-1
abundance: once

CDR3nt: TGTGCCAGCAGCCCGGGACCCTACGAGCAGTACTTC
CDR3aa: CASSPGPYEQYF
d_gene: NA
j_gene: TRBJ2-7
v_gene: TRBV7-2
abundance: NA

CDR3nt: TGTGCCAGCAGTTTACTAGGACAGGGGGTCGAGAATGAGCAGTTCTTC
CDR3aa: CASSLLGQGVENEQFF
d_gene: TRBD1
j_gene: TRBJ2-1
v_gene: TRBV27
abundance: NA

CDR3nt: TGTGCCAGTAATATGGGAGCAGCGAACACCGGGGAGCTGTTTTTT
CDR3aa: CASNMGAANTGELFF
d_gene: NA
j_gene: TRBJ2-2
v_gene: TRBV19
abundance: NA

CDR3nt: TGTGCCAGCAGCTCAGACGGGTTGACTGAAGCTTTCTTT
CDR3aa: CASSSDGLTEAFF
d_gene: NA
j_gene: TRBJ1-1
v_gene: TRBV5-4
abundance: NA

CDR3nt: TGTGCCAGCAGTTTATCATACGACAGGCTTTATGGCTACACCTTC
CDR3aa: CASSLSYDRLYGYTF
d_gene: NA
j_gene: TRBJ1-2
v_gene: TRBV27
abundance: NA

CDR3nt: TGTGCCAGTACTACGACAGGGGGAAGAAGCAATCAGCCCCAGCATTTT
CDR3aa: CASTTTGGRSNQPQHF
d_gene: TRBD1
j_gene: TRBJ1-5
v_gene: TRBV19
abundance: few

CDR3nt: TGTGCCAGCAGACGACTACAGGGGAACACTGAAGCTTTCTTT
CDR3aa: CASRRLQGNTEAFF
d_gene: NA
j_gene: TRBJ1-1
v_gene: TRBV6-5
abundance: NA

CDR3nt: TGCAGCGTTGCGCAGTACCTAAGTGAGGATGAGACCCAGTACTTC
CDR3aa: CSVAQYLSEDETQYF
d_gene: NA
j_gene: TRBJ2-5
v_gene: TRBV29-1
abundance: NA

CDR3nt: TGTGCCAGCAGCTTAGCTATTTACAATGAGCAGTTCTTC
CDR3aa: CASSLAIYNEQFF
d_gene: NA
j_gene: TRBJ2-1
v_gene: TRBV7-6
abundance: NA

CDR3nt: TGTGCCAGCAGTGTGGAGGCAGGGGGCAATCAGCCCCAGCATTTT
CDR3aa: CASSVEAGGNQPQHF
d_gene: NA
j_gene: TRBJ1-5
v_gene: TRBV2
abundance: NA

CDR3nt: TGTGCCAGTAGTATCGGTCACACCTCGAACACTGAAGCTTTCTTT
CDR3aa: CASSIGHTSNTEAFF
d_gene: NA
j_gene: TRBJ1-1
v_gene: TRBV19
abundance: NA

CDR3nt: TGTGCCAGCAGCTCTGGGACAGAGACCCAGTACTTC
CDR3aa: CASSSGTETQYF
d_gene: NA
j_gene: TRBJ2-5
v_gene: TRBV7-9
abundance: once

CDR3nt: TGTGCCAGCAGTTCCTCCGGGGGGGCCAACGTCCTGACTTTC
CDR3aa: CASSSSGGANVLTF
d_gene: NA
j_gene: TRBJ2-6
v_gene: TRBV5-6
abundance: NA

CDR3nt: TGCGCCAGCAGCTTGAACACAGTCCCGCAGTATTTT
CDR3aa: CASSLNTVPQYF
d_gene: NA
j_gene: TRBJ2-3
v_gene: TRBV5-1
abundance: once

CDR3nt: TGTGCCAGCAGCTTACAGCAGGGAGGATTGTCCTATGGCTACACCTTC
CDR3aa: CASSLQQGGLSYGYTF
d_gene: NA
j_gene: TRBJ1-2
v_gene: TRBV11-3
abundance: NA

CDR3nt: TGTGCCAGCTCACCGGTCGGACAGGGTTTTTTGACTAACTATGGCTACACCTTC
CDR3aa: CASSPVGQGFLTNYGYTF
d_gene: TRBD1
j_gene: TRBJ1-2
v_gene: TRBV18
abundance: NA

CDR3nt: TGTGCCTGGAATTACAGGGGTAGGCGCCTTTACACTGAAGCTTTCTTT
CDR3aa: CAWNYRGRRLYTEAFF
d_gene: TRBD1
j_gene: TRBJ1-1
v_gene: TRBV30
abundance: NA

CDR3nt: TGCGCCAGCAGCTCACAAACAGGGGGCGATGGCTACACCTTC
CDR3aa: CASSSQTGGDGYTF
d_gene: TRBD1
j_gene: TRBJ1-2
v_gene: TRBV5-1
abundance: NA

CDR3nt: TGTGCCAGCAGCTCCGGACTAGCGCTCACAGATACGCAGTATTTT
CDR3aa: CASSSGLALTDTQYF
d_gene: TRBD2
j_gene: TRBJ2-3
v_gene: TRBV11-1
abundance: NA

CDR3nt: TGTGCCTGGAGTGTACGAGGGGGCGGTGGAAACACCATATATTTT
CDR3aa: CAWSVRGGGGNTIYF
d_gene: TRBD1
j_gene: TRBJ1-3
v_gene: TRBV30
abundance: once

CDR3nt: TGCGCCAGCAGCCAAGATAGTCCCGGACATCAGGGTTACAATGAGCAGTTCTTC
CDR3aa: CASSQDSPGHQGYNEQFF
d_gene: NA
j_gene: TRBJ2-1
v_gene: TRBV4-1
abundance: few

CDR3nt: TGCAGCGTTAAGGGACAGGGGCTTACTGAGCAGTTCTTC
CDR3aa: CSVKGQGLTEQFF
d_gene: TRBD1
j_gene: TRBJ2-1
v_gene: TRBV29-1
abundance: NA

CDR3nt: TGTGCCAGCACCCCGCGGGCTGGGGGATTCTACGAGCAGTACTTC
CDR3aa: CASTPRAGGFYEQYF
d_gene: NA
j_gene: TRBJ2-7
v_gene: TRBV6-1
abundance: NA

CDR3nt: TGTGCCTGGAGTGTCAAGTATACGCAGTATTTT
CDR3aa: CAWSVKYTQYF
d_gene: NA
j_gene: TRBJ2-3
v_gene: TRBV30
abundance: NA

CDR3nt: TGTGCCAGCACCGGGACGAGCCACGAGCAGTACTTC
CDR3aa: CASTGTSHEQYF
d_gene: NA
j_gene: TRBJ2-7
v_gene: TRBV25-1
abundance: NA

CDR3nt: TGTGCCAGCTCACCAACGGGCAGTAATTCACCCCTCCACTTT
CDR3aa: CASSPTGSNSPLHF
d_gene: NA
j_gene: TRBJ1-6
v_gene: TRBV18
abundance: NA

CDR3nt: TGTGCCAGCAGCTCGGTAAACCCACGGGGGACTAACTATGGCTACACCTTC
CDR3aa: CASSSVNPRGTNYGYTF
d_gene: NA
j_gene: TRBJ1-2
v_gene: TRBV5-4
abundance: NA

CDR3nt: TGTGCCAGCAGGGCGGGACAGTCTAGCTCCTACGAGCAGTACTTC
CDR3aa: CASRAGQSSSYEQYF
d_gene: NA
j_gene: TRBJ2-7
v_gene: TRBV6-5
abundance: NA

CDR3nt: TGTGCCAGCAGTGGGGGACAGGGGAATCAGCCCCAGCATTTT
CDR3aa: CASSGGQGNQPQHF
d_gene: TRBD1
j_gene: TRBJ1-5
v_gene: TRBV2
abundance: NA

CDR3nt: TGTGCCAGCAGTGAGCGGGGGGCGCTTCTAGACATTCAGTACTTC
CDR3aa: CASSERGALLDIQYF
d_gene: TRBD2
j_gene: TRBJ2-4
v_gene: TRBV2
abundance: NA

CDR3nt: TGTGCCAGCAGCCCCCGCGGGGAAAGGTCCTACGAGCAGTACTTC
CDR3aa: CASSPRGERSYEQYF
d_gene: NA
j_gene: TRBJ2-7
v_gene: TRBV12-1
abundance: NA

CDR3nt: TGTGCCAGTAGCGGACAGGGCCGCTCTGGAAACACCATATATTTT
CDR3aa: CASSGQGRSGNTIYF
d_gene: TRBD1
j_gene: TRBJ1-3
v_gene: TRBV19
abundance: NA

CDR3nt: TGCGCCAGCAGCTTTGGGTGGGAGGCAACTAATGAAAAACTGTTTTTT
CDR3aa: CASSFGWEATNEKLFF
d_gene: NA
j_gene: TRBJ1-4
v_gene: TRBV5-1
abundance: NA

CDR3nt: TGTGCCAGCAGTCCTAGTCTTAGCACAGATACGCAGTATTTT
CDR3aa: CASSPSLSTDTQYF
d_gene: NA
j_gene: TRBJ2-3
v_gene: TRBV6-5
abundance: once

CDR3nt: TGTGCCAGCAGCCCCTCGGGGGCGGGTGGCTACACCTTC
CDR3aa: CASSPSGAGGYTF
d_gene: NA
j_gene: TRBJ1-2
v_gene: TRBV7-2
abundance: NA

CDR3nt: TGTGCCAGTAGTATACCGGCCTCTGGAAACACCATATATTTT
CDR3aa: CASSIPASGNTIYF
d_gene: NA
j_gene: TRBJ1-3
v_gene: TRBV19
abundance: NA

CDR3nt: TGTGCCAGCAGCGTAGCGGGCGGGAACGCAGATACGCAGTATTTT
CDR3aa: CASSVAGGNADTQYF
d_gene: NA
j_gene: TRBJ2-3
v_gene: TRBV9
abundance: NA

CDR3nt: TGCGCCAGCAGCCTGATAACCGGGACAGGCTCTCCCTTGAGCTCCTACGAGCAGTACTTC
CDR3aa: CASSLITGTGSPLSSYEQYF
d_gene: TRBD1
j_gene: TRBJ2-7
v_gene: TRBV4-1
abundance: NA